What follows are 32 T cell receptor beta chains derived from one specimen sequenced in a study of vaccination and CD4 T cells after COVID-19. An Oncomine TCR Beta short-read assay was used to sequence the DNA from cultured CD4+ T cells. TCRdb processed the PCR reads anew with MiXCR; each CDR3 protein has one entry. Among approximately 25,000 distinct CDR3 sequences, 28% were seen once, and the ten largest hold 7.1%. Their antigen targets remain unknown. Noted time point: late sampling 161 to 241 days after vaccination in a few convalescent patients. The treatment here: roughly ten-day PBMC culture with coronavirus spike peptide pools or control peptides (ViraFEST assay). Sequences were derived from CD4+ T cells from blood, cultured in vitro, sampled about 7 months after SARS-CoV-2 vaccination. These receptors were taken from a human donor who had recovered from COVID-19.

This clonotype was recorded once. This sequence joins TRBV20-1 and TRBJ2-2, with TRBD2 matching 12 bases. Germline CDR1 and CDR2: DFQATT and SNEGSKA (reference sequence). V dropped 6 bases and J dropped 0; count of bases not matched to a gene: 8. This CDR3 spans 17 amino acids. CDR3: CSAWDGTSGSNTGELFF. CDR3 DNA: TGCAGTGCCTGGGATGGGACTAGCGGGTCGAACACCGGGGAGCTGTTTTTT.

This sequence joins TRBV19 and TRBJ2-3; D is unclear. Trimming removed 9 bases at V and 2 bases at J, with 12 bases between. The CDR3 is 13 residues long. Germline V gene lookup returns CDR1 LNHDA and CDR2 SQIVND (reference sequence). The CDR3 DNA is TGTGCCAGCCGCGGTCTGGCCACAGATACGCAGTATTTT. This gives the protein CASRGLATDTQYF.

J is TRBJ2-1 and V is TRBV20-1; 7 bases are a match to TRBD2. The CDR3 runs 14 residues. With V trimmed by 6 bases and J by 5 bases, 10 bases remained unmatched. Germline-derived CDR1 and CDR2 are DFQATT and SNEGSKA (reference sequence). The CDR3 DNA is TGCAGTGCCCCCGAAGCGGGAAGAAACAATGAGCAGTTCTTC. This gives the protein CSAPEAGRNNEQFF.

The chain links TRBV27 to TRBJ2-7, with 7 positions matching TRBD2. Germline loops: CDR1 MNHEY, CDR2 SMNVEV (reference sequence). The CDR3 is 14 residues long. Germline trimming cut 2 bases from V and 6 bases from J; bases unmatched to any gene: 7. The CDR3 DNA reads as TGTGCCAGCAGTTTAGGGCGGGAGAGCCTCGAGCAGTACTTC. Protein: CASSLGRESLEQYF.

This clonotype was picked up a small number of times. The CDR3 here is CASSLYRRTSVSYEQYF. CDR3 DNA sequence: TGTGCCAGCAGCCTCTATCGCCGGACTAGCGTCTCCTACGAGCAGTACTTC. The chain is built from TRBV28 and TRBJ2-7; 9 bases align to TRBD2. The V gene end was trimmed by 6 bases and the J gene end by 0 bases; junction bases not matched to a gene: 12. This CDR3 spans 17 amino acids. CDR1 is MDHEN, CDR2 SYDVKM, per germline.

CDR3 bases: TGTGCCAGCAGCTTAGGGGGAGGGGACGTCAATGAGCAGTTCTTC. Encoded protein: CASSLGGGDVNEQFF. The chain links TRBV11-2 to TRBJ2-1; 7 bases are shared with TRBD2. J was trimmed by 6 bases and V by 1 base; bases with no gene match: 6. The CDR3 sequence is 15 residues long. CDR1 SGHAT and CDR2 FQNNGV come from the germline V gene.

This clonotype came up a few times. V and J are TRBV6-2 or TRBV6-3 and TRBJ2-3; D is undetermined. CDR1 MNHEY and CDR2 SVGEGT come from the germline V gene. V was trimmed by 6 bases and J by 6 bases, leaving 10 bases between them. This CDR3 region has 12 residues. DNA for the CDR3: TGTGCCAGCAGCTCGAATGGGGATACGCAGTATTTT. Its protein is CASSSNGDTQYF.

The rearrangement links TRBV20-1 to TRBJ1-2; no definite D call. Trimming left V 5 bases short and J 5 bases short, with 15 bases between. Germline-derived CDR1 and CDR2 are DFQATT and SNEGSKA (reference sequence). This CDR3 has 13 residues. CDR3: CSADGGSSYGYTF. CDR3 sequence (DNA): TGCAGTGCTGATGGCGGCAGCTCTTATGGCTACACCTTC.

The gene calls are TRBV7-3 and TRBJ2-5; possibly TRBD1 or TRBD2 for D (5 bases each). This CDR3 has 13 residues. Per the germline V gene, CDR1 is SGHTA and CDR2 is FQGTGA. V shed 5 bases and J shed 2 bases, with 9 bases lying between them. In DNA, the CDR3 is TGTGCCAGCAGCCGGGACCCACAAGAGACCCAGTACTTC. This encodes CASSRDPQETQYF. Full variable domain (outside the CDR3, taken from reference TRBV7-3 and TRBJ2-5): GAGVSQTPSNKVTEKGKYVELRCDPISGHTALYWYRQSLGQGPEFLIYFQGTGAADDSGLPNDRFFAVRPEGSVSTLKIQRTERGDSAVYLCASSRDPQETQYFGPGTRLLVL.

The table lists this clonotype with a count of one. The chain uses TRBV18 and TRBJ2-7; D gene unclear. V lost 5 bases to trimming and J lost 4 bases, with 12 bases between them. CDR3 length equals 13 residues. CDR1 is KGHSH, CDR2 LQKENI, per germline. The CDR3 nucleotides read TGTGCCAGCTCATCCCGAGTCCATTACGAGCAGTACTTC. This gives the protein CASSSRVHYEQYF.

This sequence joins TRBV6-1 and TRBJ2-1; D might be TRBD1 (8 bases). The CDR3 consists of 12 residues. V was shortened by 2 bases and J by 15 bases, with 14 bases between the two germline ends. Per germline, CDR1 MNHNS and CDR2 SASEGT. The CDR3 here is CASSERQGRVFF. CDR3 nucleotides: TGTGCCAGCAGTGAAAGACAGGGGAGGGTGTTCTTC.

Only a few counts were recorded for this clonotype. V gene TRBV6-1 combines with J gene TRBJ2-1; TRBD2 is a possible D gene (6 bases). The V end was cut by 3 bases, the J end by 4 bases, with 13 bases between. Germline V gives CDR1 MNHNS, CDR2 SASEGT. The CDR3 has 15 amino acids. CDR3 bases: TGTGCCAGCAGTGAGGAGGGGCTAGGTTACAATGAGCAGTTCTTC. The encoded protein is CASSEEGLGYNEQFF.

V and J are TRBV6-2 or TRBV6-3 and TRBJ2-7, with 11 bases identical to TRBD2. V was clipped by 2 bases and J by 1 base; unmatched bases: 4. Germline CDR1 reads MNHEY; CDR2 reads SVGEGT. This CDR3 is 16 amino acids long. DNA for the CDR3: TGTGCCAGCAGTTACCGAACTAGCGGGGGATCCTACGAGCAGTACTTC. This encodes CASSYRTSGGSYEQYF.

This clonotype has just a few counts. V is TRBV28 and J is TRBJ2-5, with 10 bases lining up with TRBD2. The CDR3 consists of 18 residues. Germline trimming cut 5 bases from V and 3 bases from J; bases unmatched to any gene: 15. Germline assignment: CDR1 MDHEN and CDR2 SYDVKM. The CDR3 region has the DNA TGTGCCAGCAGTCGCAACTGGGGGGGGACTAGCGTAAAAGAGACCCAGTACTTC. Amino acids: CASSRNWGGTSVKETQYF.

Only a few counts were recorded for this clonotype. The chain links TRBV11-1 to TRBJ2-7; D is uncertain. Trimming left V 4 bases short and J 4 bases short, with 14 bases between. CDR1 SGHAT and CDR2 FQDESV come from the germline V gene (reference sequence). The length of the CDR3 is 14 residues. This chain's CDR3 is CASSSSHRKYEQYF. CDR3 sequence (DNA): TGTGCCAGCAGCTCATCCCACCGAAAATACGAGCAGTACTTC. Combining the CDR3 with reference TRBV11-1 and TRBJ2-7 gives the whole variable domain EAEVAQSPRYKITEKSQAVAFWCDPISGHATLYWYRQILGQGPELLVQFQDESVVDDSQLPKDRFSAERLKGVDSTLKIQPAELGDSAMYLCASSSSHRKYEQYFGPGTRLTVT.

The rearrangement links TRBV5-4 to TRBJ2-5; 8 bases map to TRBD1. This CDR3 spans 16 amino acids. The V gene's germline CDR1 is SGHNT and CDR2 YYREEE (reference sequence). V lost 4 bases, J lost 5 bases, and 13 bases stayed unmatched. The CDR3 loop reads CASSTGDRSAGETQYF. DNA of the CDR3: TGTGCCAGCAGCACCGGGGACAGGTCGGCGGGGGAGACCCAGTACTTC. Looking up the rest from reference TRBV5-4 and TRBJ2-5 gives the full variable domain: ETGVTQSPTHLIKTRGQQVTLRCSSQSGHNTVSWYQQALGQGPQFIFQYYREEENGRGNFPPRFSGLQFPNYSSELNVNALELDDSALYLCASSTGDRSAGETQYFGPGTRLLVL.

The chain is built from TRBV6-5 and TRBJ2-2; no clear D. The CDR3 runs to 17 residues. V lost 2 bases and J lost 0, with 13 bases in between. The germline gives CDR1 MNHEY, CDR2 SVGAGI. CDR3 loop: CASSYQRARANTGELFF. The CDR3 DNA follows: TGTGCCAGCAGTTACCAACGAGCTAGAGCGAACACCGGGGAGCTGTTTTTT.

This clonotype is large by share. Here the CDR3 reads CASSVGTSGRDLPYEQYF. DNA for the CDR3: TGTGCCAGCAGTGTTGGGACTAGCGGGAGGGACCTCCCCTACGAGCAGTACTTC. The chain has TRBV6-1 and TRBJ2-7; 16 nucleotides align to TRBD2. The CDR3 has 18 amino acids. The germline V gene has CDR1 MNHNS and CDR2 SASEGT. Trimming at V came to 4 bases and at J to 2 bases, leaving 8 bases not matched to a gene.

This sequence joins TRBV6-2 or TRBV6-3 and TRBJ2-7, with 7 positions matching TRBD1. Looked up from germline, CDR1 is MNHEY and CDR2 is SVGEGT. This CDR3 spans 15 amino acids. V shed 4 bases and J 6 bases; nucleotides not matched to a gene: 12. CDR3 DNA: TGTGCCAGCAGTTCCCTGGGGCAAGACAGGGCCGAGCAGTACTTC. Translated, it gives CASSSLGQDRAEQYF.

The gene calls are TRBV28 and TRBJ2-2, with 7 bases lining up with TRBD1. J was trimmed by 4 bases and V by 6 bases; bases with no gene match: 8. This CDR3 region has 15 residues. CDR1 and CDR2 from the germline V gene are MDHEN and SYDVKM. This CDR3 reads CASRTGEESTGELFF. The CDR3 DNA reads TGTGCCAGCAGAACAGGGGAAGAGAGCACCGGGGAGCTGTTTTTT.

CDR3 loop: CSATLLAGYNEQFF. Here the CDR3 DNA reads TGCAGTGCTACCCTTCTAGCGGGGTACAATGAGCAGTTCTTC. This chain uses TRBV20-1 with TRBJ2-1, with TRBD2 matching 9 bases. J lost 4 bases, V lost 4 bases, and 5 bases had no gene match. Germline V CDR1 and CDR2: DFQATT, SNEGSKA (reference sequence). This CDR3 is built from 14 residues.

The chain combines TRBV6-5 with TRBJ1-1; D gene unclear. CDR3 length: 14 amino acids. Deletions cut 4 bases from V and 0 bases from J, with 9 bases between. The germline CDR1 and CDR2 sequences are MNHEY and SVGAGI. CDR3 sequence: CASSSGNMNTEAFF. The DNA for the CDR3 is TGTGCCAGCAGTTCTGGCAATATGAACACTGAAGCTTTCTTT.

This clonotype was detected only a few times. The chain recombines TRBV20-1 with TRBJ2-3; 10 bases map to TRBD1. V lost 5 bases to trimming and J lost 5 bases; unmatched junction nucleotides: 7. The CDR3 consists of 14 residues. The germline CDR1 and CDR2 sequences are DFQATT and SNEGSKA (reference sequence). The CDR3 reads CSASDRGPVDTQYF. As DNA, the CDR3 is TGCAGTGCTTCCGACAGGGGGCCCGTAGATACGCAGTATTTT.

In nucleotides, the CDR3 is TGTGCCAGCAGGCACGGTAGGCGGGGCGCGAACACCGGGGAGCTGTTTTTT. Amino acid sequence: CASRHGRRGANTGELFF. The genes are TRBV7-2 and TRBJ2-2; D might be TRBD2 (6 bases). Trimming removed 6 bases from V and 0 bases from J, with 17 bases in between. Germline values: CDR1 SGHTA, CDR2 FQGNSA. The CDR3 is made up of 17 amino acids.

This rearrangement joins TRBV2 to TRBJ1-5, with D unclear. Germline loops: CDR1 SNHLY, CDR2 FYNNEI. This CDR3 spans 15 amino acids. V was trimmed by 6 bases and J by 0 bases, leaving 12 bases between them. CDR3: CASRAEVYSNQPQHF. The CDR3 bases are TGTGCCAGCAGGGCGGAGGTCTATAGCAATCAGCCCCAGCATTTT. The full variable domain, in which reference TRBV2 and TRBJ1-5 provide the parts outside the CDR3, is EPEVTQTPSHQVTQMGQEVILRCVPISNHLYFYWYRQILGQKVEFLVSFYNNEISEKSEIFDDQFSVERPDGSNFTLKIRSTKLEDSAMYFCASRAEVYSNQPQHFGDGTRLSIL.

The V and J genes are TRBV19 and TRBJ2-3; 7 positions match TRBD2. After removal of 3 bases from V and 0 bases from J, the junction contained 0 bases not matched to a gene. This CDR3 spans 14 amino acids. Germline CDR1 and CDR2: LNHDA and SQIVND (reference sequence). DNA for the CDR3: TGTGCCAGTAGTATTAGCGGGAGCACAGATACGCAGTATTTT. Its translation is CASSISGSTDTQYF.

This chain links TRBV7-8 with TRBJ2-4; D is uncertain. This CDR3 spans 11 amino acids. V lost 4 bases and J lost 9, with 7 bases in between. CDR1 and CDR2 (germline): SGHVS, FQNEAQ. CDR3 amino acids: CASSYEGIQYF. DNA of the CDR3: TGTGCCAGCAGCTACGAAGGCATTCAGTACTTC.

CDR3 nucleotide sequence: TGTGCCAGCAGCTTGGGCGGGGACCTGAACACTGAAGCTTTCTTT. It is translated as CASSLGGDLNTEAFF. The chain has TRBV5-4 and TRBJ1-1; TRBD1 is a possible D gene (5 bases). The V and J ends lost 0 bases and 0 bases respectively, with 9 bases between them. The CDR3 is 15 amino acids. Per germline, CDR1 SGHNT and CDR2 YYREEE (reference sequence).

At least ten counts were recorded for this clonotype. This rearrangement joins TRBV20-1 to TRBJ2-3; 9 bases match TRBD2. The CDR3 has 14 amino acids. CDR1 and CDR2 (germline): DFQATT, SNEGSKA (reference sequence). Trimming cost V 5 bases and J 2 bases; bases outside gene matches: 5. CDR3 residues: CSAQTSGDTDTQYF. In DNA form, the CDR3 reads TGCAGTGCTCAGACTAGCGGAGACACAGATACGCAGTATTTT.

The V and J genes are TRBV6-1 and TRBJ1-3; 10 bases match TRBD1. CDR1 is MNHNS, CDR2 SASEGT, per germline. V trimming: 6 bases; J trimming: 2 bases; junction bases outside the gene matches: 4. The CDR3 covers 15 residues. CDR3 bases: TGTGCCAGCAGACGGACAGGGGGACCTGGAAACACCATATATTTT. Residues: CASRRTGGPGNTIYF.

The chain uses TRBV28 and TRBJ2-7; TRBD2 matches 7 bases. Trimming removed 1 base from V and 5 bases from J; junction bases left unmatched: 11. CDR1 and CDR2 from the germline V gene are MDHEN and SYDVKM. The CDR3 length is 16 residues. Written as DNA, the CDR3 is TGTGCCAGCAGTTTATTAAGACTAGCCGGCCGCGACGAGCAGTACTTC. The encoded protein is CASSLLRLAGRDEQYF.

V is TRBV20-1 and J is TRBJ2-7, with TRBD2 matching 9 bases. The CDR3 runs 14 residues. The germline CDR1 and CDR2 sequences are DFQATT and SNEGSKA (reference sequence). J lost 3 bases, V lost 2 bases, and 5 bases had no gene match. The CDR3 region is CSARSWTSDYEQYF. The CDR3 DNA follows: TGCAGTGCTAGATCCTGGACTAGCGACTACGAGCAGTACTTC.